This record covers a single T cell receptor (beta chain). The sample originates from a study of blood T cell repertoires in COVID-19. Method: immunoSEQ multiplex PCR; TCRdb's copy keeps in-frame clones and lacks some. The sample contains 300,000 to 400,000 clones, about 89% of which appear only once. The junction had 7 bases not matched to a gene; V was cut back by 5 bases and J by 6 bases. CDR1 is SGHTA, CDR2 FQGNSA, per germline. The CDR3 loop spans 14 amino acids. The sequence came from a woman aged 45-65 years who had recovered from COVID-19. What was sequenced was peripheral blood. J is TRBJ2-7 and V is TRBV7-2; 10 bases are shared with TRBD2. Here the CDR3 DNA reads TGTGCCAGCAGCCACCTAGCGGGAGCAGCCGAGCAGTACTTC. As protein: CASSHLAGAAEQYF.